Presented here are 29 T cell receptor beta chains from one specimen sequenced in a study of early T cells in non-severe SARS-CoV-2 infection. TCRdb ran MiXCR on the 5' RACE reads and lists one entry per CDR3 protein. The table shows roughly 100,000 distinct CDR3 sequences, with about 12% occurring only once. Sequenced input: whole blood. The receptors here all came from an adult who was a healthcare worker with PCR-confirmed SARS-CoV-2 infection or an uninfected control (not recorded which).

The chain uses TRBV21-1 and TRBJ2-5; the table gives TRBD1 as D, unverified against the DNA. TRBV21-1 is an annotated pseudogene. The CDR3 contains 12 residues. The CDR3 loop reads CASSGGPETQYF. As DNA, the CDR3 is TGTGCCAGCAGCGGGGGCCCGGAGACCCAGTACTTC.

This chain links TRBV7-3 with TRBJ2-1; D possibly corresponds to TRBD1 (5 bases). Germline V gives CDR1 SGHTA, CDR2 FQGTGA. The CDR3 has 14 residues. V was cut by 1 base and J by 6 bases, with 10 bases left in between. The CDR3 region is CASSLNGQGNEQFF. In nucleotides, the CDR3 is TGTGCCAGCAGCTTAAATGGGCAGGGCAATGAGCAGTTCTTC.

In its sample, this clonotype was seen a few times. The CDR3 sequence: CASSLGGLAANKNIQYF. CDR3 nucleotides: TGTGCCAGCAGCTTAGGGGGACTAGCGGCAAATAAAAACATTCAGTACTTC. This chain connects TRBV7-2 to TRBJ2-4, with 11 bases fitting TRBD2. Germline CDR1 is SGHTA and CDR2 is FQGNSA. After removal of 1 base from V and 4 bases from J, the junction contained 6 bases not matched to a gene. CDR3 size: 17 residues.

The V and J genes are TRBV20-1 and TRBJ2-7; no definite D call. Looked up from germline, CDR1 is DFQATT and CDR2 is SNEGSKA (reference sequence). V was trimmed by 6 bases and J by 2 bases, leaving 11 bases between them. The CDR3 spans 12 residues. The CDR3 protein is CSADDQTYEQYF. For the CDR3, the DNA is TGCAGTGCGGACGACCAAACCTACGAGCAGTACTTC.

The rearrangement uses TRBV29-1 and TRBJ1-5; D is unclear. CDR3 length: 13 residues. CDR1 is SQVTM, CDR2 ANQGSEA, per germline. V was cut by 2 bases and J by 5 bases, with 10 bases left in between. The DNA of the CDR3 is TGCAGCGTTGAATGGGGAAAAGATCAGCCCCAGCATTTT. This sequence encodes CSVEWGKDQPQHF.

The chain combines TRBV20-1 with TRBJ2-4; 11 nucleotides line up with TRBD2. Trimming at V came to 5 bases and at J to 2 bases, leaving 5 bases not matched to a gene. The CDR3 contains 15 residues. Germline V gene data show CDR1 as DFQATT and CDR2 as SNEGSKA (reference sequence). CDR3 nucleotide sequence: TGCAGTGCTGCACTAGCGGGAGTAACCAAAAACATTCAGTACTTC. It codes for CSAALAGVTKNIQYF.

The chain recombines TRBV7-9 with TRBJ2-7; 11 bases map to TRBD2. This CDR3 spans 15 amino acids. Germline trimming cut 4 bases from V and 5 bases from J; bases unmatched to any gene: 7. Germline CDR1 and CDR2: SEHNR and FQNEAQ (reference sequence). In nucleotides, the CDR3 is TGTGCCAGCAGCTCTCCGACTAGCGGGATCCACGAGCAGTACTTC. Protein product: CASSSPTSGIHEQYF.

The DNA for the CDR3 is TGTGCCAGCAGTCCACGTCTACGTGAGCAGTACTTC. It yields the protein CASSPRLREQYF. The V call is TRBV6-2 or TRBV6-3, the J call TRBJ2-7; D not resolved. V was clipped by 5 bases and J by 7 bases, with 12 bases between them. The CDR3 is made up of 12 amino acids. Germline loops: CDR1 MNHEY, CDR2 SVGEGT.

This clonotype was counted only a few times. The chain joins TRBV2 to TRBJ2-3; TRBD2 agrees at 12 bases. The germline CDR1 and CDR2 sequences are SNHLY and FYNNEI. Unmatched junction bases numbered 7, after V lost 5 bases and J lost 4 bases. This CDR3 contains 16 residues. CDR3 DNA sequence: TGTGCCAGCAGTTTACGACTAGCGGGAGTTGCAGATACGCAGTATTTT. Translating gives CASSLRLAGVADTQYF.

The J gene is TRBJ2-1, the V gene TRBV10-3; 9 nucleotides line up with TRBD2. V shed 9 bases and J 6 bases; nucleotides not matched to a gene: 6. CDR1 and CDR2 (germline): ENHRY, SYGVKD. The CDR3 sequence is 13 residues long. CDR3: CAIEGGRGNEQFF. CDR3 sequence (DNA): TGTGCCATAGAGGGCGGGAGGGGCAATGAGCAGTTCTTC.

This clonotype was observed many times. The V call is TRBV19, the J call TRBJ2-5, with TRBD2 as a possible D gene (6 bases). Germline V gene data show CDR1 as LNHDA and CDR2 as SQIVND (reference sequence). This CDR3 spans 16 amino acids. Trimming cost V 4 bases and J 2 bases, with 17 bases left between them. CDR3 coding DNA: TGTGCCAGTAGTACCCCGGGGACTGCCACTCAAGAGACCCAGTACTTC. Translation gives CASSTPGTATQETQYF.

The rearrangement links TRBV4-1 to TRBJ2-1; 12 bases map to TRBD2. The CDR3 sequence is 16 residues long. V shed 3 bases and J 12 bases; nucleotides not matched to a gene: 12. Germline loops: CDR1 MGHRA, CDR2 YSYEKL. CDR3 loop: CASSQNRVTSGRGQFF. Written as DNA, the CDR3 is TGCGCCAGCAGCCAGAATAGGGTGACTAGCGGGAGAGGGCAGTTCTTC.

This clonotype was picked up many times. This chain uses TRBV12-3 or TRBV12-4 with TRBJ2-7, with 11 positions matching TRBD2. The CDR3 sequence is 15 residues long. V shed 5 bases, J shed 1 base, and the junction held 4 bases outside the gene matches. CDR3 region: CASSGGTSGSYEQYF. The CDR3 DNA sequence: TGTGCCAGCAGTGGAGGGACTAGCGGATCCTACGAGCAGTACTTC.

In its sample, this clonotype was seen a few times. The chain has TRBV25-1 and TRBJ2-5; the D is unclear. CDR1 is MGHDK and CDR2 is SYGVNS in the germline V gene. Trimming removed 3 bases at V and 3 bases at J, with 5 bases between. The CDR3 is 12 amino acids. CDR3 sequence reads: CASSDGKETQYF. The CDR3 DNA follows: TGTGCCAGCAGTGATGGGAAAGAGACCCAGTACTTC.

V and J are TRBV15 and TRBJ2-2, with 9 bases lining up with TRBD2. Germline V gene sequence: CDR1 LNHNV, CDR2 YYDKDF (reference sequence). V trimming: 1 base; J trimming: 9 bases; junction bases outside the gene matches: 3. This CDR3 is 14 amino acids long. The CDR3 protein is CATSRVAGGRELFF. DNA for the CDR3: TGTGCCACCAGCAGAGTGGCGGGAGGGCGGGAGCTGTTTTTT.

The chain has TRBV7-9 and TRBJ2-1; D is unclear. Germline lookup yields CDR1 SEHNR and CDR2 FQNEAQ (reference sequence). This CDR3 region has 14 residues. Deletions cut 5 bases from V and 0 bases from J, with 8 bases between. CDR3 loop: CASSPRASYNEQFF. CDR3 in DNA: TGTGCCAGCAGCCCTAGGGCCTCCTACAATGAGCAGTTCTTC. Looking up the rest from reference TRBV7-9 and TRBJ2-1 gives the full variable domain: DTGVSQNPRHKITKRGQNVTFRCDPISEHNRLYWYRQTLGQGPEFLTYFQNEAQLEKSRLLSDRFSAERPKGSFSTLEIQRTEQGDSAMYLCASSPRASYNEQFFGPGTRLTVL.

V is TRBV4-1 and J is TRBJ2-1; 8 nucleotides agree with TRBD2. CDR1 is MGHRA, CDR2 YSYEKL, per germline. V was clipped by 3 bases and J by 0 bases; unmatched bases: 7. The CDR3 covers 17 residues. CDR3 DNA sequence: TGCGCCAGCAGCCATCACTTAGCGGGGCGCTCCTACAATGAGCAGTTCTTC. It encodes CASSHHLAGRSYNEQFF.

This chain joins TRBV28 and TRBJ1-2, with no clear D. The germline V and J ends were trimmed by 8 bases and 3 bases, with 16 bases remaining between them. Germline CDR1 is MDHEN and CDR2 is SYDVKM. CDR3 length equals 14 residues. CDR3 nucleotide sequence: TGTGCCAGCGGAACTCAGCGAAGTTACTATGGCTACACCTTC. Translation gives CASGTQRSYYGYTF.

The V gene is TRBV7-6, the J gene TRBJ2-2, with TRBD2 matching 7 bases. The V gene end was trimmed by 5 bases and the J gene end by 5 bases; junction bases not matched to a gene: 8. The CDR3 spans 15 residues. Germline loops: CDR1 SGHVS, CDR2 FNYEAQ. This CDR3 reads CASSPRKAGTGELFF. CDR3 DNA: TGTGCCAGCAGCCCGCGAAAAGCGGGAACCGGGGAGCTGTTTTTT.

This chain uses TRBV28 with TRBJ2-4, with TRBD1 as a possible D gene (6 bases). CDR3 length: 15 residues. CDR1 MDHEN and CDR2 SYDVKM come from the germline V gene. The germline V and J ends were trimmed by 5 bases and 0 bases, with 11 bases remaining between them. Here the CDR3 DNA reads TGTGCCAGCAGTCCGGGACACGGAGCCAAAAACATTCAGTACTTC. It is translated as CASSPGHGAKNIQYF.

This clonotype was picked up many times. The chain couples TRBV29-1 to TRBJ1-4; 7 bases agree with TRBD1. The CDR3 runs to 11 residues. J lost 10 bases, V lost 7 bases, and 6 bases had no gene match. Germline CDR1 and CDR2: SQVTM and ANQGSEA. CDR3 DNA sequence: TGCAGCGCCCTGAGACAGGGAAAACTGTTTTTT. Its translation: CSALRQGKLFF.

This clonotype turned up a few times. The chain uses TRBV4-1 and TRBJ1-5; no clear D. V lost 5 bases to trimming and J lost 5 bases, with 10 bases between them. The CDR3 runs 13 residues. Germline values: CDR1 MGHRA, CDR2 YSYEKL. The CDR3 sequence is CASSFQLHQPQHF. DNA of the CDR3: TGCGCCAGCAGCTTTCAGCTACATCAGCCCCAGCATTTT.

V is TRBV7-9 and J is TRBJ2-7, with D tentatively TRBD1 or TRBD2 (6 bases each). Germline CDR1 SEHNR, CDR2 FQNEAQ (reference sequence). Trimming took 5 bases from V and 2 from J, leaving 19 bases between them. The CDR3 loop spans 16 amino acids. CDR3 sequence: CASSPAPRGRAYEQYF. CDR3 DNA sequence: TGTGCCAGCAGCCCCGCTCCCCGGGGGCGCGCCTACGAGCAGTACTTC.

This clonotype occurred many times. The rearrangement uses TRBV27 and TRBJ2-5, with D possibly being TRBD1 (6 bases). This CDR3 region has 14 residues. The V gene's germline CDR1 is MNHEY and CDR2 SMNVEV (reference sequence). V lost 8 bases, J lost 2 bases, and 15 bases lay in between. The CDR3 DNA follows: TGTGCCAGCCCACCAATGGGGGCACAAGAGACCCAGTACTTC. Translated: CASPPMGAQETQYF.

The chain couples TRBV28 to TRBJ2-1, with D hard to call. In germline, CDR1 is MDHEN, CDR2 SYDVKM. The germline V and J ends were trimmed by 3 bases and 8 bases, with 11 bases remaining between them. The CDR3 has 13 amino acids. The CDR3 coding sequence is TGTGCCAGCAGTTTCTCCAGGCGCGATGAGCAGTTCTTC. Its translation: CASSFSRRDEQFF.

This chain uses TRBV11-2 with TRBJ1-2, with D possibly TRBD1 on 6 matching bases. Germline CDR1 SGHAT, CDR2 FQNNGV. V was shortened by 4 bases and J by 5 bases, with 14 bases between the two germline ends. The CDR3 has 14 residues. Here the CDR3 reads CASSSADRIYGYTF. In DNA form, the CDR3 reads TGTGCCAGCAGCTCCGCTGACAGGATTTATGGCTACACCTTC.

The chain couples TRBV21-1 to TRBJ2-1; the table's D call, TRBD1, was not checked against the DNA. TRBV21-1 is recorded as a pseudogene. This CDR3 has 20 residues. This CDR3 is CASSKVHRGRGLAANNEQFF. The CDR3 bases are TGTGCCAGCAGCAAAGTACACAGGGGGCGGGGTCTAGCGGCCAACAATGAGCAGTTCTTC.

This clonotype came up many times. The chain has TRBV28 and TRBJ1-2, with a tentative D call TRBD1 (5 bases). Germline V gives CDR1 MDHEN, CDR2 SYDVKM. The length of the CDR3 is 12 residues. Trimming stripped 3 bases from V and 8 bases from J, with 10 bases between. In DNA, the CDR3 is TGTGCCAGCAGTTTGGGGGGAAACGGCTACACCTTC. This codes for CASSLGGNGYTF.

This clonotype has at least ten counts. The junction differs from germline at one of its ends, possibly a read error. V is TRBV4-2 and J is TRBJ2-7; 13 bases are a match to TRBD2. Germline CDR1 is LGHNA and CDR2 is YNFKEQ. The CDR3 has 16 amino acids. The CDR3 bases are TGTGTCAGCAGCCAAGGACTAGCGGGAGAATCATACGAGCAGTACTTC. Its protein product is CVSSQGLAGESYEQYF.